Following are 21 T cell receptor beta chains from one sample sequenced in a study of CD8 T cells in ankylosing spondylitis. Whole-study results and caveats: Among TCR beta sequences, a motif of about 8 highly homologous variants appeared characteristic of ankylosing spondylitis blood.

No antigen has been identified for these receptors. One entry per CDR3 protein results from TCRdb running MiXCR on the 5' RACE reads. The profile shows fewer than 500,000 distinct CDR3 sequences, approximately 20% of them singletons. The sample consisted of blood, either unsorted or a sorted T cell fraction (not recorded which). These receptors all stem from a male donor with ankylosing spondylitis.

The rearrangement uses TRBV6-1 and TRBJ2-3; D is perhaps TRBD2 (6 bases). The V end lost 8 bases, the J end lost 0 bases, and 12 bases lay between the germline ends. The CDR3 covers 14 residues. CDR1 is MNHNS, CDR2 SASEGT, per germline. The CDR3 DNA reads as TGTGCCAGCGGGCCTAGCGTGAGCACAGATACGCAGTATTTT. Translation gives CASGPSVSTDTQYF.

The J gene is TRBJ2-7, the V gene TRBV20-1, with TRBD2 identical over 7 bases. The germline V gene encodes CDR1 DFQATT and CDR2 SNEGSKA (reference sequence). The CDR3 totals 13 residues. Unmatched junction bases numbered 11, after V lost 6 bases and J lost 6 bases. In DNA, the CDR3 is TGCAGTGCGGAGCGGGACTCTTATTCCGAGCAGTACTTC. It specifies CSAERDSYSEQYF.

At least ten counts were recorded for this clonotype. The V call is TRBV15, the J call TRBJ2-1; D is unclear. Germline lookup yields CDR1 LNHNV and CDR2 YYDKDF (reference sequence). The CDR3 has 14 residues. V lost 4 bases and J 6 bases, leaving 13 bases between the germline ends. CDR3 sequence reads: CATSKGQVTNEQFF. Here the CDR3 DNA reads TGTGCCACCAGCAAGGGCCAGGTGACCAATGAGCAGTTCTTC.

The V call is TRBV9, the J call TRBJ2-5; 10 positions agree with TRBD1. The CDR3 covers 17 residues. Germline lookup yields CDR1 SGDLS and CDR2 YYNGEE. The junction had 10 bases not matched to a gene; V was cut back by 0 bases and J by 5 bases. The DNA of the CDR3 is TGTGCCAGCAGCGTAGAGCCGTGGGACAGGGGCTGGGAGACCCAGTACTTC. This translates into CASSVEPWDRGWETQYF.

V is TRBV6-5 and J is TRBJ1-1, with D perhaps matching TRBD1 (6 bases). V shed 0 bases and J shed 0 bases, with 11 bases lying between them. Germline values: CDR1 MNHEY, CDR2 SVGAGI. The CDR3 spans 16 residues. Here the CDR3 reads CASSYSTGQMNTEAFF. CDR3 DNA sequence: TGTGCCAGCAGTTACTCGACCGGACAGATGAACACTGAAGCTTTCTTT.

This clonotype was observed a few times. This rearrangement joins TRBV6-1 to TRBJ2-3, with 7 bases fitting TRBD2. Trimming took 3 bases from V and 2 from J; bases not matched to a gene: 5. Germline loops: CDR1 MNHNS, CDR2 SASEGT. CDR3 length: 15 amino acids. The CDR3: CASSESSGFTDTQYF. The CDR3 nucleotides are TGTGCCAGCAGTGAGAGTAGCGGGTTCACAGATACGCAGTATTTT.

The genes are TRBV7-9 and TRBJ2-1, with D hard to call. V was pared by 2 bases and J by 10 bases, with 15 bases between. This CDR3 has 14 residues. The germline CDR1 and CDR2 sequences are SEHNR and FQNEAQ (reference sequence). This chain's CDR3 is CASSLILQGQEQFF. In nucleotides, the CDR3 is TGTGCCAGCAGCTTAATTCTCCAAGGGCAGGAGCAGTTCTTC.

Remarks on this clonotype: It is unclear where the CDR3 begins or ends on the DNA, so no DNA is shown, and the CDR3 is as TCRdb lists it. The V and J genes are TRBV12-3 or TRBV12-4 and TRBJ1-1. The CDR3 is 12 residues long, ends included. CDR3 sequence: CASSFFGSEAFF.

This clonotype has a handful of counts. The V and J genes are TRBV12-3 or TRBV12-4 and TRBJ2-3; TRBD2 matches 11 bases. The V gene end was trimmed by 6 bases and the J gene end by 7 bases; junction bases not matched to a gene: 9. There are 15 residues in the CDR3. The CDR3 nucleotides are TGTGCCAGCAGCCGGGTAGCGGGAGGGCCTAATACGCAGTATTTT. This gives the protein CASSRVAGGPNTQYF.

The chain links TRBV18 to TRBJ2-7; 11 bases agree with TRBD1. Germline-derived CDR1 and CDR2 are KGHSH and LQKENI. V shed 2 bases, J shed 10 bases, and the junction held 4 bases outside the gene matches. The CDR3 runs 13 residues. For the CDR3, the DNA is TGTGCCAGCTCACCAAGGACAGGGGGCCTACAGTACTTC. It is translated as CASSPRTGGLQYF.

In its sample, this clonotype was seen a few times. The rearrangement uses TRBV10-3 and TRBJ2-1; maybe TRBD2 (6 bases). Between the trimmed V and J ends, which lost 3 bases and 4 bases, there was a span of 13 bases. Germline loops: CDR1 ENHRY, CDR2 SYGVKD. The CDR3 loop spans 15 amino acids. The CDR3 DNA reads as TGTGCCATCAGTGACCCGGGACTTCCTTACAATGAGCAGTTCTTC. Residues: CAISDPGLPYNEQFF.

CDR3 nucleotides: TGTGCCAGCAGCCAGCTCATTGAGCAGTACTTC. This gives the protein CASSQLIEQYF. This chain links TRBV7-9 with TRBJ2-7; no firm D call. Trimming pared 5 bases from V and 7 bases from J, leaving 9 bases between. Germline V gene data show CDR1 as SEHNR and CDR2 as FQNEAQ (reference sequence). CDR3 length: 11 amino acids.

This clonotype is a singleton in its sample. The chain has TRBV9 and TRBJ2-7; D gene ambiguous. V lost 0 bases and J lost 0, with 7 bases in between. Germline values: CDR1 SGDLS, CDR2 YYNGEE. CDR3 length: 14 amino acids. The CDR3 loop reads CASSVVAGSYEQYF. The CDR3 DNA reads as TGTGCCAGCAGCGTAGTGGCAGGCTCCTACGAGCAGTACTTC.

The chain is built from TRBV24-1 and TRBJ2-3; 7 bases align to TRBD1. This CDR3 region has 15 residues. Germline CDR1 reads KGHDR; CDR2 reads SFDVKD. V gave up 4 bases and J gave up 3 bases; unmatched junction bases: 6. The CDR3 protein is CATSEGDRATDTQYF. DNA of the CDR3: TGTGCCACCAGTGAAGGCGACAGGGCGACAGATACGCAGTATTTT.

The chain couples TRBV6-4 to TRBJ1-1, with D uncertain. In germline, CDR1 is MRHNA, CDR2 SNTAGT. Between the trimmed V and J ends, which lost 8 bases and 3 bases, there was a span of 13 bases. The CDR3 sequence is 13 residues long. CDR3 region: CASATSKDTEAFF. For the CDR3, the DNA is TGTGCCAGCGCGACGAGTAAGGACACTGAAGCTTTCTTT.

The rearrangement uses TRBV5-5 and TRBJ2-7; 11 bases are shared with TRBD2. The CDR3 is made up of 15 amino acids. V lost 1 base, J lost 5 bases, and 5 bases stayed unmatched. The germline gives CDR1 SGHKS, CDR2 YYEKEE (reference sequence). CDR3 in amino acids: CASSLPTSGTHEQYF. The CDR3 DNA reads TGTGCCAGCAGCTTGCCGACTAGCGGGACCCACGAGCAGTACTTC. The variable domain in full, with the rest retrieved from reference TRBV5-5 and TRBJ2-7, is DAGVTQSPTHLIKTRGQQVTLRCSPISGHKSVSWYQQVLGQGPQFIFQYYEKEERGRGNFPDRFSARQFPNYSSELNVNALLLGDSALYLCASSLPTSGTHEQYFGPGTRLTVT.

This clonotype was observed a handful of times. J is TRBJ1-6 and V is TRBV10-3, with TRBD1 identical over 7 bases. The J segment lost 10 bases and the V segment lost 11 bases, leaving 14 bases of the junction unmatched. CDR3 size: 14 residues. Germline V gives CDR1 ENHRY, CDR2 SYGVKD. The CDR3 sequence: CAVTSGTEKSPLHF. CDR3 coding DNA: TGTGCCGTAACCTCTGGGACAGAGAAATCACCCCTCCACTTT.

This clonotype was detected only a few times. The V gene is TRBV10-3, the J gene TRBJ2-7; 10 bases match TRBD1. The CDR3 is made up of 15 amino acids. With V trimmed by 2 bases and J by 5 bases, 6 bases remained unmatched. Germline loops: CDR1 ENHRY, CDR2 SYGVKD. CDR3 in amino acids: CAISEPGTGVDEQYF. The DNA for the CDR3 is TGTGCCATCAGTGAGCCCGGGACAGGGGTTGACGAGCAGTACTTC.

This clonotype was seen only a few times. V gene TRBV19 combines with J gene TRBJ1-4, with 12 bases lining up with TRBD1. This CDR3 spans 16 amino acids. The germline V gene encodes CDR1 LNHDA and CDR2 SQIVND (reference sequence). J gave up 3 bases and V 4 bases, and 3 bases lay outside the gene matches. The CDR3 nucleotides read TGTGCCAGTAGTACCGGGACAGGGGGCCCTAATGAAAAACTGTTTTTT. It codes for CASSTGTGGPNEKLFF. Looking up the rest from reference TRBV19 and TRBJ1-4 gives the full variable domain: DGGITQSPKYLFRKEGQNVTLSCEQNLNHDAMYWYRQDPGQGLRLIYYSQIVNDFQKGDIAEGYSVSREKKESFPLTVTSAQKNPTAFYLCASSTGTGGPNEKLFFGSGTQLSVL.

The sample holds a few counts of this clonotype. The V gene is TRBV25-1, the J gene TRBJ1-5, with D uncertain. V lost 1 base to trimming and J lost 0 bases, with 22 bases between them. Germline assignment: CDR1 MGHDK and CDR2 SYGVNS. This CDR3 spans 20 amino acids. Here the CDR3 DNA reads TGTGCCAGCAGTGAATCAAGCGGCTTGTCGGACGGGTATAGCAATCAGCCCCAGCATTTT. Translating gives CASSESSGLSDGYSNQPQHF.

This sequence joins TRBV12-3 or TRBV12-4 and TRBJ2-1, with TRBD2 matching 12 bases. The CDR3 is 18 residues long. The ends lost 2 bases at V and 3 bases at J; junction bases unmatched: 8. The CDR3 sequence is CASSLQLAGGPFYNEQFF. CDR3 coding DNA: TGTGCCAGCAGTTTACAGCTAGCGGGAGGGCCTTTCTACAATGAGCAGTTCTTC.